This T cell receptor (beta chain) was sequenced for a study of blood T cell repertoires in COVID-19. The overall study: From the United States, Italy and Spain came samples of acute and convalescent COVID-19. The analysed material was cDNA or gDNA that came from T cells, B-cell-depleted T cells, or PBMCs.

Looked up from germline, CDR1 is LGHNA and CDR2 is YSLEER. Trimming pared 0 bases from V and 0 bases from J, leaving 9 bases between. This CDR3 contains 15 residues. Authors' methods: From reference gene primer amplification, estimates of nucleated cell counts were derived. Sequenced by immunoSEQ multiplex PCR; TCRdb stores in-frame clones only, minus some. V, J and clone size derive from that table, while D and trimming were established from the DNA sequence. The sample lists approximately 170,000 clones, 70% to 90% seen once, with around 7.6% in the top ten. This TCR derives from a man aged 40-55 years who had recovered from COVID-19. The sequencing input was peripheral blood. The chain recombines TRBV4-3 with TRBJ2-7; D may be TRBD1 (5 bases). CDR3 loop: CASSQDRAPSYEQYF. Written as DNA, the CDR3 is TGCGCCAGCAGCCAAGACAGGGCGCCCTCCTACGAGCAGTACTTC.